Sequencing of this T cell receptor beta chain was carried out in a study of blood T cells in healthy people across ages. Germline CDR1 reads LGHNA; CDR2 reads YSLEER. V lost 1 base and J lost 0, with 16 bases in between. The CDR3 covers 17 residues. Primed by a sample-barcoded 5' primer and a J-beta primer mix, a second PCR proceeded for about 6 to 12 cycles. Each cDNA molecule was tagged by a template-switch adaptor with 12 random nucleotides. One entry per CDR3 protein, called by TCRdb with MiXCR from the 5' RACE reads. The sample includes 800,000 or so distinct CDR3 sequences, 62% seen only once; the top ten take 25% to 30%. In its sample, this clonotype was seen once.

V and J are TRBV4-3 and TRBJ2-7, with D possibly matching TRBD1 (5 bases). Sequenced material: blood. This TCR was sampled from a man younger than 40 in good health. The CDR3 sequence: CASSQVVRQGSSYEQYF. The CDR3 DNA follows: TGCGCCAGCAGCCAAGTCGTTCGGCAGGGCTCCTCCTACGAGCAGTACTTC.